This T cell receptor beta chain was recorded in a study of blood T cell repertoires in COVID-19. The table came from immunoSEQ multiplex PCR; TCRdb's copy has only in-frame clones and leaves some out. The sample consists of roughly 220,000 clones, 82% of them appearing once. This CDR3 is 14 amino acids long. The germline V gene encodes CDR1 SGHVS and CDR2 FQNEAQ. The junction had 5 bases not matched to a gene; V was cut back by 3 bases and J by 3 bases. This TCR was sampled from a woman over 75 with COVID-19, enrolled during active disease. The sample was peripheral blood. The rearrangement links TRBV7-8 to TRBJ2-7; 7 positions match TRBD1. The CDR3 protein is CASSFEGTDYEQYF. CDR3 DNA sequence: TGTGCCAGCAGCTTCGAAGGGACAGACTACGAGCAGTACTTC.